These 21 T cell receptor beta chains were all obtained from the same sample, sequenced in a study of blood T cells in healthy people across ages. It was with a sample-barcoded 5' primer and a J-beta primer mix that a second PCR of about 7 to 12 cycles was run. MiXCR, run by TCRdb on the 5' RACE reads, gives a single entry per CDR3 protein. The sample holds some 1,800,000 distinct CDR3 sequences, roughly two fifths seen once. Sequencing used blood. The source of these receptors is a human donor in good health.

The chain combines TRBV5-1 with TRBJ1-4, with D perhaps matching TRBD1 (6 bases). Germline V gene sequence: CDR1 SGHRS, CDR2 YFSETQ. V gave up 0 bases and J gave up 5 bases, with 14 bases separating them. This CDR3 spans 16 amino acids. The DNA for the CDR3 is TGCGCCAGCAGCTTGGCCAGTGGTGGACAGAATGAAAAACTGTTTTTT. It encodes CASSLASGGQNEKLFF.

This clonotype turned up a few times. The chain couples TRBV12-3 or TRBV12-4 to TRBJ2-7, with unresolved D. The DNA end is more similar to TRBJ2-5, so the J call may be wrong. CDR3 length equals 13 residues. CDR3 sequence (DNA): TGTGCCAGCAGTTTTAATTTCGGGGAGACCCAGTACTTC. As protein: CASSFNFGETQYF.

The chain couples TRBV7-3 to TRBJ2-3; TRBD1 matches at 7 bases. V shed 4 bases and J 8 bases; nucleotides not matched to a gene: 15. The germline V gene has CDR1 SGHTA and CDR2 FQGTGA. The CDR3 covers 16 residues. The CDR3 bases are TGTGCCAGCAGCTCGGGTGGGACAGAAGGAGTGAGTACGCAGTATTTT. Protein sequence: CASSSGGTEGVSTQYF. Filled out from reference TRBV7-3 and TRBJ2-3, the complete variable domain reads GAGVSQTPSNKVTEKGKYVELRCDPISGHTALYWYRQSLGQGPEFLIYFQGTGAADDSGLPNDRFFAVRPEGSVSTLKIQRTERGDSAVYLCASSSGGTEGVSTQYFGPGTRLTVL.

The chain links TRBV27 to TRBJ2-2; D not certain. Looked up from germline, CDR1 is MNHEY and CDR2 is SMNVEV (reference sequence). The V end lost 6 bases, the J end lost 0 bases, and 8 bases lay between the germline ends. The CDR3 covers 14 residues. This CDR3 is CASRLRSNTGELFF. CDR3 nucleotide sequence: TGTGCCAGCAGGTTAAGGTCGAACACCGGGGAGCTGTTTTTT.

About this clonotype itself: An end of the junction does not agree with germline; a read error may underlie this. V is TRBV6-6 and J is TRBJ2-5; 7 positions agree with TRBD1. The CDR3 runs to 14 residues. Germline-derived CDR1 and CDR2 are MNHNY and SVGAGI (reference sequence). The CDR3 DNA follows: TGTGCCAGCAGTGACACGACAGGGAAAGAGACCCGGTACTTC. This gives the protein CASSDTTGKETRYF.

V gene TRBV29-1 combines with J gene TRBJ2-4; D is perhaps TRBD2 (6 bases). The DNA end is more similar to TRBJ2-7, so the J call may be wrong. The CDR3 runs to 15 residues. CDR1 and CDR2 from the germline V gene are SQVTM and ANQGSEA. The CDR3 DNA is TGCAGCGTTGAAGCCTCCGGGAGTAAAGGGGACGAGCAGTACTTC. This encodes CSVEASGSKGDEQYF.

This clonotype was picked up a small number of times. A single base separates this from a much larger clone, so it may be a read error. This chain joins TRBV11-1 and TRBJ2-4, with D uncertain. The last part of the DNA fits TRBJ2-7 better; the J call may be wrong. The germline V gene has CDR1 SGHAT and CDR2 FQDESV (reference sequence). The CDR3 extends over 12 amino acids. In DNA, the CDR3 is TGTGCCAGCAGCTTAGCGTGGGGCGAGCAGTACTTC. This sequence encodes CASSLAWGEQYF.

The chain links TRBV29-1 to TRBJ2-5, with no clear D. CDR1 is SQVTM, CDR2 ANQGSEA, per germline. V lost 1 base to trimming and J lost 1 base, with 7 bases between them. The CDR3 is 13 amino acids. The CDR3 DNA follows: TGCAGCGTTGAAGTATTAGTCCAAGAGACCCAGTACTTC. It codes for CSVEVLVQETQYF.

CDR3 nucleotide sequence: TGTGCCAGCATATCGCCGGGACGCCTTACAGATACGCAGTATTTT. Translated, it gives CASISPGRLTDTQYF. This chain connects TRBV28 to TRBJ2-3, with D perhaps given as TRBD1 or TRBD2 (5 bases each). This CDR3 has 15 amino acids. V was pared by 7 bases and J by 3 bases, with 17 bases between. Germline CDR1 and CDR2: MDHEN and SYDVKM.

This clonotype was observed a handful of times. V is TRBV7-6 and J is TRBJ2-7; 8 bases match TRBD1. The germline V gene encodes CDR1 SGHVS and CDR2 FNYEAQ. The CDR3 runs 15 residues. J gave up 2 bases and V 3 bases, and 6 bases lay outside the gene matches. As DNA, the CDR3 is TGTGCCAGCAGCTTCACAGGGGGGAATACCTACGAGCAGTACTTC. Translation gives CASSFTGGNTYEQYF.

This clonotype was observed a few times. The J gene is TRBJ1-1, the V gene TRBV9; D is possibly TRBD1 (5 bases). The CDR3 length is 13 residues. Germline V gene lookup returns CDR1 SGDLS and CDR2 YYNGEE. Trimming took 4 bases from V and 6 from J, leaving 13 bases between them. Here the CDR3 reads CASSSRQISEAFF. The CDR3 nucleotides read TGTGCCAGCAGCTCACGACAGATCTCTGAAGCTTTCTTT.

This sequence joins TRBV15 and TRBJ1-4; D gene uncertain. CDR1 is LNHNV and CDR2 is YYDKDF in the germline V gene (reference sequence). The CDR3 runs 15 residues. The V and J ends lost 3 bases and 4 bases respectively, with 12 bases between them. CDR3 loop: CATSSGGAVNEKLFF. The DNA for the CDR3 is TGTGCCACCAGCAGTGGTGGAGCGGTTAATGAAAAACTGTTTTTT.

The chain has TRBV5-1 and TRBJ2-6, with 11 positions matching TRBD1. The V gene end was trimmed by 4 bases and the J gene end by 0 bases; junction bases not matched to a gene: 6. The CDR3 consists of 18 residues. Germline-derived CDR1 and CDR2 are SGHRS and YFSETQ. The CDR3 DNA is TGCGCCAGCAGCACGGGACAGGGGGTTGCCTCTGGGGCCAACGTCCTGACTTTC. Translation: CASSTGQGVASGANVLTF.

This clonotype was seen more than once but under ten times. V is TRBV20-1 and J is TRBJ1-2, with TRBD1 matching 7 bases. Germline assignment: CDR1 DFQATT and CDR2 SNEGSKA (reference sequence). The CDR3 spans 14 residues. J gave up 3 bases and V 2 bases, and 6 bases lay outside the gene matches. The CDR3 spells CSARSRQGHYGYTF. The CDR3 bases are TGCAGTGCTAGAAGCCGACAGGGACACTATGGCTACACCTTC.

This clonotype was seen many times. The chain recombines TRBV7-8 with TRBJ2-1; D call uncertain. The CDR3 contains 12 residues. Looked up from germline, CDR1 is SGHVS and CDR2 is FQNEAQ. V lost 1 base to trimming and J lost 8 bases, with 6 bases between them. The CDR3 here is CASSLGTDEQFF. The CDR3 coding sequence is TGTGCCAGCAGCTTAGGTACGGATGAGCAGTTCTTC.

This clonotype was picked up a small number of times. The chain combines TRBV5-1 with TRBJ2-5; TRBD1 matches at 7 bases. The germline gives CDR1 SGHRS, CDR2 YFSETQ. Trimming removed 5 bases from V and 4 bases from J; junction bases left unmatched: 8. This CDR3 has 14 residues. The DNA for the CDR3 is TGCGCCAGCAGTCCCGACAGGGCCCCAGAGACCCAGTACTTC. This sequence encodes CASSPDRAPETQYF.

The table lists this clonotype with a few counts. V usage is TRBV5-5 and J usage is TRBJ2-7; the D call may be TRBD1 or TRBD2 (6 bases each). Trimming took 2 bases from V and 3 from J, leaving 12 bases between them. Germline assignment: CDR1 SGHKS and CDR2 YYEKEE (reference sequence). There are 14 residues in the CDR3. The CDR3 region is CASSFPGASYEQYF. CDR3 in DNA: TGTGCCAGCAGCTTCCCGGGGGCGAGCTACGAGCAGTACTTC.

The chain carries TRBV5-1 and TRBJ2-3; possibly TRBD1 for D (5 bases). Germline assignment: CDR1 SGHRS and CDR2 YFSETQ. The V and J ends lost 2 bases and 8 bases respectively, with 12 bases between them. This CDR3 region has 13 residues. The CDR3 sequence: CASSFYSQGTQYF. The CDR3 bases are TGCGCCAGCAGCTTCTACAGCCAGGGTACGCAGTATTTT.

This chain uses TRBV10-3 with TRBJ1-1; 8 bases agree with TRBD1. With 0 bases clipped from V and 11 bases from J, the junction kept 2 bases outside the gene matches. The CDR3 sequence is 12 residues long. CDR1 is ENHRY and CDR2 is SYGVKD in the germline V gene. The CDR3 nucleotides read TGTGCCATCAGTGAGTCTAACAGGGGGGCTTTCTTT. This sequence encodes CAISESNRGAFF.

This clonotype was recorded a few times. This chain joins TRBV7-3 and TRBJ2-1; D remains ambiguous. The CDR3 extends over 14 amino acids. CDR1 and CDR2 (germline): SGHTA, FQGTGA. V lost 2 bases and J 8 bases, leaving 13 bases between the germline ends. In nucleotides, the CDR3 is TGTGCCAGCAGCTTATATCGGGTTTCGGATGAGCAGTTCTTC. Translating it yields CASSLYRVSDEQFF.

The chain has TRBV4-3 and TRBJ2-6, with a weak D call TRBD1 (5 bases). V was shortened by 0 bases and J by 0 bases, with 21 bases between the two germline ends. There are 21 residues in the CDR3. The germline gives CDR1 LGHNA, CDR2 YSLEER. CDR3 DNA sequence: TGCGCCAGCAGCCAAGATATATTAACACAGGTCCATCCCTCTGGGGCCAACGTCCTGACTTTC. This sequence encodes CASSQDILTQVHPSGANVLTF.